The 23 T cell receptor beta chains below were found in one sample sequenced in a study of T cells after yellow fever vaccination. Via MiXCR, TCRdb re-called the 5' RACE reads, giving one row per CDR3 protein. The sample records some 350,000 distinct CDR3 sequences, over 8% being singletons. The specimen comprised PBMCs, sampled on the day of the first yellow fever vaccination. These receptors were collected from a man aged 18 to 35 who received the YFV17D yellow fever vaccine.

The V call is TRBV4-3, the J call TRBJ1-1; possible D gene TRBD1, 6 bases. V shed 0 bases and J shed 1 base, with 15 bases lying between them. The CDR3 consists of 17 residues. Germline CDR1 is LGHNA and CDR2 is YSLEER. CDR3 loop: CASSQEWGAFRNTEAFF. CDR3 nucleotide sequence: TGCGCCAGCAGCCAAGAGTGGGGGGCCTTCCGGAACACTGAAGCTTTCTTT.

This clonotype was seen a handful of times. The CDR3 sequence: CASSWVYRAARLDEQYV. In DNA, the CDR3 is TGTGCCAGCAGCTGGGTTTATAGAGCGGCGCGGTTAGACGAGCAGTACGTC. V gene TRBV7-3 combines with J gene TRBJ2-7; D is perhaps TRBD2 (5 bases). Trimming took off 4 bases at V and 5 bases at J, with 24 bases between the two ends. The CDR3 contains 17 residues. Germline loops: CDR1 SGHTA, CDR2 FQGTGA.

The chain carries TRBV12-3 or TRBV12-4 and TRBJ2-3; D gene ambiguous. This CDR3 has 14 residues. Trimming stripped 6 bases from V and 4 bases from J, with 14 bases between. The CDR3 nucleotides are TGTGCCAGCAGCGCCAGGTCCGGGCCAGATACGCAGTATTTT. Its protein is CASSARSGPDTQYF.

The J gene is TRBJ2-3, the V gene TRBV20-1, with TRBD2 matching over 8 bases. Trimming removed 6 bases from V and 4 bases from J; junction bases left unmatched: 6. Germline V gene data show CDR1 as DFQATT and CDR2 as SNEGSKA (reference sequence). The CDR3 length is 13 residues. CDR3 residues: CSAFSGAADTQYF. For the CDR3, the DNA is TGCAGTGCCTTTAGCGGGGCCGCAGATACGCAGTATTTT.

This clonotype was found many times. The gene calls are TRBV19 and TRBJ2-1; D unresolved. V dropped 6 bases and J dropped 4 bases, with 10 bases sitting between them. The CDR3 totals 13 residues. Germline CDR1 is LNHDA and CDR2 is SQIVND (reference sequence). The CDR3 is CASRGRGYNEQFF. The DNA for the CDR3 is TGTGCCAGTAGGGGCCGAGGTTACAATGAGCAGTTCTTC.

This sequence joins TRBV20-1 and TRBJ2-2, with 10 bases matching TRBD1. CDR1 is DFQATT, CDR2 SNEGSKA, per germline (reference sequence). The CDR3 has 15 residues. Trimming at V came to 0 bases and at J to 4 bases, leaving 2 bases not matched to a gene. In nucleotides, the CDR3 is TGCAGTGCTAGAGAGGACAGGGGGTTCACCGGGGAGCTGTTTTTT. Its translation is CSAREDRGFTGELFF.

A few counts support this clonotype. The chain employs TRBV27 and TRBJ2-7, with TRBD1 matching 7 bases. J lost 2 bases, V lost 6 bases, and 7 bases had no gene match. The CDR3 consists of 14 residues. Germline V gives CDR1 MNHEY, CDR2 SMNVEV (reference sequence). The CDR3 region is CASRNRDRAYEQYF. CDR3 nucleotide sequence: TGTGCCAGCAGAAACCGGGACAGAGCCTACGAGCAGTACTTC.

This clonotype was picked up a small number of times. This chain connects TRBV20-1 to TRBJ1-4, with D hard to call. Trimming removed 3 bases at V and 0 bases at J, with 5 bases between. Germline CDR1 and CDR2: DFQATT and SNEGSKA (reference sequence). CDR3 size: 13 residues. The DNA of the CDR3 is TGCAGTGCTAGTCCCGCAACTAATGAAAAACTGTTTTTT. Translation gives CSASPATNEKLFF.

The rearrangement links TRBV4-2 to TRBJ2-1, with 7 bases that match TRBD2. This CDR3 comprises 14 residues. V shed 8 bases and J 5 bases; nucleotides not matched to a gene: 9. Germline V lookup: CDR1 LGHNA, CDR2 YNFKEQ. This CDR3 is CASGERGPNNEQFF. The CDR3 DNA follows: TGTGCCAGCGGGGAGCGGGGACCGAACAATGAGCAGTTCTTC.

This clonotype was seen a handful of times. The chain joins TRBV4-1 to TRBJ1-5, with no clear D. This CDR3 region has 13 residues. Between the trimmed V and J ends, which lost 3 bases and 3 bases, there was a span of 6 bases. Germline CDR1 and CDR2: MGHRA and YSYEKL. Written as DNA, the CDR3 is TGCGCCAGCAGCCACAGGATCAATCAGCCCCAGCATTTT. This gives the protein CASSHRINQPQHF.

This clonotype turned up a few times. The chain joins TRBV11-2 to TRBJ2-3; TRBD1 matches at 7 bases. The germline CDR1 and CDR2 sequences are SGHAT and FQNNGV. V lost 1 base, J lost 3 bases, and 4 bases stayed unmatched. This CDR3 comprises 15 residues. The CDR3 coding sequence is TGTGCCAGCAGCTTAGTTAACAGGGGTACAGATACGCAGTATTTT. Translating it yields CASSLVNRGTDTQYF.

A few counts support this clonotype. The rearrangement joins TRBV29-1 to TRBJ1-1; D unclear. Germline CDR1 SQVTM, CDR2 ANQGSEA. The CDR3 is made up of 12 amino acids. V shed 5 bases and J shed 4 bases, with 11 bases lying between them. This CDR3 is CSVLYRVTEAFF. In DNA form, the CDR3 reads TGCAGCGTTTTGTACAGAGTCACTGAAGCTTTCTTT.

CDR3 sequence: CASSLTEHRWEQYF. The DNA for the CDR3 is TGTGCCAGCAGCCTTACTGAGCATCGATGGGAGCAGTACTTC. The chain uses TRBV5-6 and TRBJ2-7, with D uncertain. The germline V gene has CDR1 SGHDT and CDR2 YYEEEE. This CDR3 contains 14 residues. V was clipped by 4 bases and J by 7 bases, with 18 bases between them.

This clonotype showed up just a few times. The V call is TRBV7-3, the J call TRBJ2-2, with TRBD2 as a possible D gene (7 bases). Trimming shortened V by 0 bases and J by 0 bases, and 11 bases separated the two germline ends. CDR3 length: 17 amino acids. From germline, CDR1 is SGHTA and CDR2 FQGTGA. Here the CDR3 DNA reads TGTGCCAGCAGCTTAACAGGGGAGGGGGCGAACACCGGGGAGCTGTTTTTT. Residues: CASSLTGEGANTGELFF.

V and J are TRBV12-3 or TRBV12-4 and TRBJ1-2, with D hard to call. The length of the CDR3 is 12 residues. The V end was cut by 2 bases, the J end by 7 bases, with 8 bases between. The CDR3 here is CASSLMAAGYTF. CDR3 nucleotides: TGTGCCAGCAGTTTAATGGCGGCTGGCTACACCTTC.

V is TRBV23-1 and J is TRBJ2-1; maybe TRBD2 (6 bases). TRBV23-1 is an open reading frame, and its role is uncertain. The V and J ends lost 1 base and 2 bases respectively, with 12 bases between them. The CDR3 contains 16 residues. The CDR3 nucleotides are TGCGCCAGCAGTCAATTAGTGGGACTGGCCTACAATGAGCAGTTCTTC. This gives the protein CASSQLVGLAYNEQFF.

This clonotype appeared many times. The V call is TRBV7-9, the J call TRBJ2-3; 10 bases are shared with TRBD2. The CDR3 runs to 16 residues. Germline CDR1 and CDR2: SEHNR and FQNEAQ (reference sequence). With 2 bases clipped from V and 6 bases from J, the junction kept 8 bases outside the gene matches. CDR3 coding DNA: TGTGCCAGCAGCTTAATGGGCCAGCGGGGGGGTGATACGCAGTATTTT. It codes for CASSLMGQRGGDTQYF.

In DNA, the CDR3 is TGTGCCAGCAGTGAATTTAGCGGGGGGGTTTCCCAGTACTTC. It encodes CASSEFSGGVSQYF. The chain is built from TRBV6-1 and TRBJ2-5, with TRBD2 matching 11 bases. V shed 2 bases and J 9 bases; nucleotides not matched to a gene: 5. The CDR3 is 14 amino acids. Per the germline V gene, CDR1 is MNHNS and CDR2 is SASEGT.

This clonotype appeared many times. The genes are TRBV7-3 and TRBJ1-2; D is ambiguous. Germline lookup yields CDR1 SGHTA and CDR2 FQGTGA. This CDR3 has 13 amino acids. The germline V and J ends were trimmed by 1 base and 4 bases, with 7 bases remaining between them. CDR3 sequence reads: CASSLNRAYGYTF. The CDR3 region has the DNA TGTGCCAGCAGCTTAAATCGCGCCTATGGCTACACCTTC.

V gene TRBV12-3 or TRBV12-4 combines with J gene TRBJ1-6; weak D call: TRBD1 (5 bases). The CDR3 sequence is 16 residues long. The germline V and J ends were trimmed by 6 bases and 9 bases, with 21 bases remaining between them. CDR3 amino acids: CASSPARGAPASPLHF. Written as DNA, the CDR3 is TGTGCCAGCAGCCCCGCCCGTGGGGCCCCAGCTTCACCCCTCCACTTT.

This clonotype has more than one count but fewer than ten. The gene calls are TRBV5-6 and TRBJ1-2; 8 bases map to TRBD1. This CDR3 region has 16 residues. Germline-derived CDR1 and CDR2 are SGHDT and YYEEEE. V shed 2 bases, J shed 4 bases, and the junction held 10 bases outside the gene matches. The CDR3 DNA reads TGTGCCAGCAGCTTTAGGATGCGACAGGGGATCTATGGCTACACCTTC. Residues: CASSFRMRQGIYGYTF.

Here the CDR3 reads CASSDLGGAGPNSPLHF. CDR3 in DNA: TGTGCCAGCAGTGACTTGGGGGGCGCGGGGCCTAATTCACCCCTCCACTTT. The chain combines TRBV2 with TRBJ1-6; possible D gene TRBD1, 6 bases. The CDR3 loop spans 17 amino acids. Germline V gives CDR1 SNHLY, CDR2 FYNNEI. V was trimmed by 3 bases and J by 6 bases, leaving 18 bases between them.

In this sample, this clonotype turned up a few times. This chain joins TRBV7-9 and TRBJ2-5, with D unclear. Trimming cost V 5 bases and J 1 base, with 8 bases left between them. The CDR3 loop spans 13 amino acids. Germline CDR1 and CDR2: SEHNR and FQNEAQ (reference sequence). CDR3 in DNA: TGTGCCAGCAGCCCCATACTCCAAGAGACCCAGTACTTC. This sequence encodes CASSPILQETQYF.